This T cell receptor beta chain was identified during a study of siplizumab effects on memory and regulatory T cells. Background on the study: Paired mixed lymphocyte reactions were set up, with siplizumab at roughly 1 ug/mL or without drug. Notes on the study in general: Siplizumab brought about a significant reduction in alloreactive sequences traceable to unstimulated CD4+ memory cells.

The repertoire was sequenced with immunoSEQ multiplex PCR; TCRdb's copy has only in-frame clones and lacks some. Altogether some 20,000 clones are present, 45% to 60% being singletons, with the ten largest covering 4.5% to 6%. On this clone itself: Antigen: not known.

Mixed lymphocyte reaction cells were cocultured at 37°C for around 6 days. Labelling of responder PBMCs was performed with CFSE and of stimulator PBMCs with Violet Dye, followed by mixing at 1:1. The sequence derives from a human donor in good health; the cells came from an allogeneic mixed lymphocyte reaction. Sequenced sample: CFSE-low (dividing) CD4+ T cells sorted from an allogeneic mixed lymphocyte reaction.

CDR3 region: CASSEQGYEQYF. The CDR3 nucleotides are TGTGCCAGCAGCGAACAGGGCTACGAGCAGTACTTC. The chain is built from TRBV7-9 and TRBJ2-7, with a possible D match to TRBD1 (6 bases). Germline-derived CDR1 and CDR2 are SEHNR and FQNEAQ (reference sequence). Trimming removed 5 bases at V and 3 bases at J, with 8 bases between. The CDR3 contains 12 residues.